This T cell receptor (beta chain) was captured in a study of blood T cell repertoires in COVID-19. Overall study context: The samples span acute and convalescent COVID-19 from the United States, Italy and Spain. From T cells, B-cell-depleted T cells, or PBMCs came the material, which was cDNA or gDNA.

This clone was found a few times. Within the sample, other DNA sequences also encode this same CDR3. Authors' analysis steps: Counts of nucleated cells, estimated from reference gene primer amplification, were obtained. Clones were read by immunoSEQ multiplex PCR, and TCRdb kept only the in-frame ones, dropping some. V, J and clone size were drawn from that table, and D and trimming were deduced from the DNA. The table has more than 25,000 clones, around 87% seen once; the top ten hold approximately 8.3%. This CDR3 spans 14 amino acids. V gave up 9 bases and J gave up 5 bases; unmatched junction bases: 9. CDR1 and CDR2 (germline): MDHEN, SYDVKM.

Material for sequencing was peripheral blood. This clonotype originated in a man between 50 and 59 years old with active COVID-19. This rearrangement joins TRBV28 to TRBJ2-1, with 8 bases identical to TRBD2. In nucleotides, the CDR3 is TGTGCCAGTACTCGGGGGGGCGGGGACAATGAGCAGTTCTTC. This encodes CASTRGGGDNEQFF.